These T cell receptor beta chains were read from a single sample in a study of Ad26.COV2.S vaccination and SARS-CoV-2 variants. Method: immunoSEQ multiplex PCR; TCRdb's copy keeps in-frame clones and lacks some. The sample shows 400,000 to 450,000 clones, approximately 90% of them seen only once. The material sequenced was peripheral blood, taken in a trial of Ad26.COV2.S vaccine versus placebo. The source of these receptors is a person between 18 and 65 years old who received the Ad26.COV2.S COVID-19 vaccine or a placebo. Each CDR3 is given with its conserved first and last residue. Fields, in order: V gene, J gene, clone size, D gene, CDR3 DNA, CDR3 protein. D genes are given only for firm matches. Size values are once, few and many counts, or a class for expanded clones, and some rows have none.

>TRBV13|TRBJ2-7|.|.
TGTGCCAGCAGCCGGGCTCCAGGCGAGCAGTACTTC
CASSRAPGEQYF
>TRBV29-1|TRBJ2-5|.|.
TGCAGCGTTGACGGTGCGGGAAGGGAGACCCAGTACTTC
CSVDGAGRETQYF
>TRBV5-1|TRBJ2-1|once|.
TGCGCCAGCAGCCAGTATAGCGGCGCTTACAATGAGCAGTTCTTC
CASSQYSGAYNEQFF
>TRBV19|TRBJ2-2|.|TRBD2
TGTGCCAGTAGACTTATAGCGGGAGGGCCCAGTGGGGAGCTGTTTTTT
CASRLIAGGPSGELFF
>TRBV3-1/TRBV3-2|TRBJ1-1|.|.
TGTGCCAGCAGTTTTTCGGACGAAGCTTTCTTT
CASSFSDEAFF
>TRBV30|TRBJ2-3|.|.
TGTGCCTGGAGTGGACTAGACACAGATACGCAGTATTTT
CAWSGLDTDTQYF
>TRBV19|TRBJ1-1|.|.
TGTGCCAGTAGCAGAGAAAGGGGAAACACTGAAGCTTTCTTT
CASSRERGNTEAFF
>TRBV14|TRBJ2-7|.|.
TGTGCCAGCAGCCCTTTCAGGGAAGCCTACGAGCAGTACTTC
CASSPFREAYEQYF
>TRBV5-4|TRBJ1-2|.|.
TGTGCCAGCAGCCCGGGAAACGGGGACGGCGACCATGGCTACACCTTC
CASSPGNGDGDHGYTF
>TRBV6-5|TRBJ1-6|.|.
TGTGCCAGCAGTTACTCAGCGGCCGTCTATAATTCACCCCTCCACTTT
CASSYSAAVYNSPLHF
>TRBV7-9|TRBJ1-1|.|.
TGTGCCAGCAGCTTAGCGGGGCCCGAAGCTTTCTTT
CASSLAGPEAFF
>TRBV27|TRBJ2-1|.|TRBD2
TGTGCCAGCAGTTTATGGGGACTAGCGGGAGCGTCCTACAATGAGCAGTTCTTC
CASSLWGLAGASYNEQFF
>TRBV5-8|TRBJ2-7|few|.
TGTGCCAGCAGCCCGACCCTTTACGAGCAGTACTTC
CASSPTLYEQYF
>TRBV19|TRBJ2-5|.|.
TGTGCCAGTAGTCTTAGGACAGAAAAAGAGACCCAGTACTTC
CASSLRTEKETQYF
>TRBV9|TRBJ2-7|.|TRBD2
TGTGCCAGCAGCGTCAGCGGGAGTCCCCTCTACGAGCAGTACTTC
CASSVSGSPLYEQYF
>TRBV7-9|TRBJ2-7|.|TRBD1
TGTGCCAGCAGCTTGATCGGGACAGGGGAACAGGACGAGCAGTACTTC
CASSLIGTGEQDEQYF
>TRBV4-1|TRBJ1-4|.|TRBD1
TGCGCCAGCAGCCAAGCCGGGACAGCAACTAATGAAAAACTGTTTTTT
CASSQAGTATNEKLFF
>TRBV18|TRBJ1-3|.|.
TGTGCCAGCTCACCCGAGGCCCCTGGAAACACCATATATTTT
CASSPEAPGNTIYF
>TRBV19|TRBJ2-1|.|.
TGTGCCAGTAGTATACCCTACAATGAGCAGTTCTTC
CASSIPYNEQFF
>TRBV6-5|TRBJ1-1|.|TRBD1
TGTGCCAGCAGTTACCCCACAGGGGCAGGAGCTGAAGCTTTCTTT
CASSYPTGAGAEAFF
>TRBV5-1|TRBJ2-7|.|TRBD2
TGCGCCAGCAGCCCTAGCGGGTCCTACGAGCAGTACTTC
CASSPSGSYEQYF
>TRBV28|TRBJ2-1|.|.
TGTGCCAGCAGTTTAGCGACAGGCTCCTACAATGAGCAGTTCTTC
CASSLATGSYNEQFF
>TRBV7-2|TRBJ2-7|.|.
TGTGCCAGCAGCTTAGGGGTAACCTACGAGCAGTACTTC
CASSLGVTYEQYF
>TRBV6-6|TRBJ1-1|.|.
TGTGCCAGCACCTTAGGGTCTGAGGACCTAAGAACTGAAGCTTTCTTT
CASTLGSEDLRTEAFF
>TRBV14|TRBJ2-7|.|.
TGTGCCAGCAGCCAGGAGGTGGCACACACCTACGAGCAGTACTTC
CASSQEVAHTYEQYF
>TRBV5-1|TRBJ1-5|.|.
TGCGCCAGCAGTCCCTCCCCGGGTGAAGCCGGGCCCCAGCATTTT
CASSPSPGEAGPQHF
>TRBV4-3|TRBJ2-3|.|TRBD2
TGCGCCAGCAGCCGCGGGGGAGATACGCAGTATTTT
CASSRGGDTQYF
>TRBV24-1|TRBJ2-3|.|.
TGTGCCACCAGATCCGGAATAAGCACAGATACGCAGTATTTT
CATRSGISTDTQYF
>TRBV7-3|TRBJ2-3|.|.
TGTGCCAGCAGCTTAATCGCAGGCACAGATACGCAGTATTTT
CASSLIAGTDTQYF
>TRBV6-2/TRBV6-3|TRBJ1-2|.|.
TGTGCCAGCAGTTACGGTTATGACCTGGGTGGCTACACCTTC
CASSYGYDLGGYTF
>TRBV6-6|TRBJ2-2|.|.
TGTGCCAGCAGTCCAGGGAACGGGGAGCTGTTTTTT
CASSPGNGELFF
>TRBV11-2|TRBJ1-1|.|.
TGTGCCAGCAGCCCGACCTCCAGTCCTTACACTGAAGCTTTCTTT
CASSPTSSPYTEAFF
>TRBV30|TRBJ2-5|.|.
TGTGCCTGGACACGAACAGGGTACGAGACCCAGTACTTC
CAWTRTGYETQYF
>TRBV6-2/TRBV6-3|TRBJ2-3|.|.
TGTGCCAGCAGTTACCCGACTAGAAGCCCTCGAAACACAGATACGCAGTATTTT
CASSYPTRSPRNTDTQYF
>TRBV6-5|TRBJ2-2|.|TRBD2
TGTGCCAGCAGTTACGGGGGGGCCGGGGAGCTGTTTTTT
CASSYGGAGELFF
>TRBV5-4|TRBJ1-2|.|TRBD1
TGTGCCAGCAGCTTGCTCGACAGGGGGGGGTCTGGCTACACCTTC
CASSLLDRGGSGYTF
>TRBV30|TRBJ1-1|.|.
TGTGCCTGGAGAAAAGAGAACACTGAAGCTTTCTTT
CAWRKENTEAFF
>TRBV12-2|TRBJ2-2|.|.
TGTGCAAGTCGCTTAGACAGGGGAAGCGACACCGGGGAGCTGTTTTTT
CASRLDRGSDTGELFF
>TRBV18|TRBJ2-1|once|TRBD2
TGTGCCAGCTCCCCAAACCTAGCGGGAGTGGTGAATGAGCAGTTCTTC
CASSPNLAGVVNEQFF
>TRBV27|TRBJ1-6|.|.
TGTGCCAGCAGTCAGACAAGTTTCAGTAATTCACCCCTCCACTTT
CASSQTSFSNSPLHF
>TRBV5-1|TRBJ1-1|.|.
TGCGCCAGCAGCGAAAGGGTTGGGAACACTGAAGCTTTCTTT
CASSERVGNTEAFF